The rows below give T cell receptor beta chains drawn from one sample of a study of blood T cell repertoires in COVID-19. Sequenced by immunoSEQ multiplex PCR; TCRdb stores in-frame clones only, minus some. Found here are 200,000 or so clones, over 75% of them singletons; the top ten hold roughly 6%. Material for sequencing was peripheral blood. Receptor source: a middle-aged woman who had recovered from COVID-19. Both conserved end residues are part of each CDR3. The order of the fields is J gene, clone size, D gene, V gene, CDR3 DNA, CDR3 protein. A D gene is named only where the DNA matches it firmly. Clone size, where shown, is once, few, many, or a class for clones that have expanded.

j_gene: TRBJ2-5; abundance: few; d_gene: TRBD1; v_gene: TRBV29-1; CDR3nt: TGCAGCGTTGAGCCGCTGACAGGGGGAAGTGAGGTCCAGTACTTC; CDR3aa: CSVEPLTGGSEVQYF
j_gene: TRBJ2-5; abundance: -; d_gene: -; v_gene: TRBV7-2; CDR3nt: TGTGCCAGCAGCCCAGGTGGGTACCAAGAGACCCAGTACTTC; CDR3aa: CASSPGGYQETQYF
j_gene: TRBJ2-2; abundance: -; d_gene: -; v_gene: TRBV7-6; CDR3nt: TGTGCCAGCAGCTTCTCCGGGACTGGGGTGCCCGGGGAGCTGTTTTTT; CDR3aa: CASSFSGTGVPGELFF
j_gene: TRBJ1-5; abundance: -; d_gene: TRBD1; v_gene: TRBV4-1; CDR3nt: TGCGCCAGCAGCCAAGACGGGACAGGGAATGAGCAGCCCCAGCATTTT; CDR3aa: CASSQDGTGNEQPQHF
j_gene: TRBJ1-1; abundance: -; d_gene: -; v_gene: TRBV5-4; CDR3nt: TGTGCCAGCAGCGGGGACATTAAGAACACTGAAGCTTTCTTT; CDR3aa: CASSGDIKNTEAFF
j_gene: TRBJ1-6; abundance: -; d_gene: -; v_gene: TRBV19; CDR3nt: TGTGCCAGTAGTATACGGGACATTTCACCCCTCCACTTT; CDR3aa: CASSIRDISPLHF
j_gene: TRBJ1-4; abundance: -; d_gene: TRBD1; v_gene: TRBV6-5; CDR3nt: TGTGCCAGTATCCGGGACAGGGTCGATGAAAAACTGTTTTTT; CDR3aa: CASIRDRVDEKLFF
j_gene: TRBJ2-7; abundance: once; d_gene: -; v_gene: TRBV5-1; CDR3nt: TGCGCCAGCAGCTTGGCCCCCAGGCAGAGTGGGGAGCAGTACTTC; CDR3aa: CASSLAPRQSGEQYF
j_gene: TRBJ2-1; abundance: few; d_gene: TRBD2; v_gene: TRBV9; CDR3nt: TGTGCCAGCAGCGCAAGACTAGCCGATTACAATGAGCAGTTCTTC; CDR3aa: CASSARLADYNEQFF
j_gene: TRBJ1-4; abundance: -; d_gene: -; v_gene: TRBV6-5; CDR3nt: TGTGCCAGCAGGAGAACTAATGAAAAACTGTTTTTT; CDR3aa: CASRRTNEKLFF
j_gene: TRBJ1-4; abundance: -; d_gene: TRBD1; v_gene: TRBV9; CDR3nt: TGTGCCAGCAGCGCCCAGGGACAGACAAATGAAAAACTGTTTTTT; CDR3aa: CASSAQGQTNEKLFF
j_gene: TRBJ2-1; abundance: -; d_gene: -; v_gene: TRBV7-9; CDR3nt: TGTGCCAGCAGCTTAGTTCGGCTAGCCGGGGATGAGCAGTTCTTC; CDR3aa: CASSLVRLAGDEQFF
j_gene: TRBJ1-1; abundance: -; d_gene: -; v_gene: TRBV6-1; CDR3nt: TGTGCCAGCAGTGAAGCACGGACACCCATAATGAACACTGAAGCTTTCTTT; CDR3aa: CASSEARTPIMNTEAFF
j_gene: TRBJ2-7; abundance: -; d_gene: -; v_gene: TRBV7-2; CDR3nt: -; CDR3aa: CASSFGPGQRYEQYF
j_gene: TRBJ1-3; abundance: once; d_gene: TRBD1; v_gene: TRBV18; CDR3nt: TGTGCCAGCTCACGCGGACAGGGGGCGTCTGGAAACACCATATATTTT; CDR3aa: CASSRGQGASGNTIYF
j_gene: TRBJ1-2; abundance: -; d_gene: -; v_gene: TRBV5-5; CDR3nt: TGTGCCAGCAGCTTTGACAACAATCTCTATGGCTACACCTTC; CDR3aa: CASSFDNNLYGYTF
j_gene: TRBJ2-1; abundance: -; d_gene: -; v_gene: TRBV18; CDR3nt: TGTGCCAGCTCACCACTAGATGAGCAGTTCTTC; CDR3aa: CASSPLDEQFF
j_gene: TRBJ2-2; abundance: -; d_gene: -; v_gene: TRBV24-1; CDR3nt: TGTGCCACCAGTCCGGGACAAGGCCGTACCGGGGAGCTGTTTTTT; CDR3aa: CATSPGQGRTGELFF
j_gene: TRBJ2-7; abundance: -; d_gene: TRBD1; v_gene: TRBV5-8; CDR3nt: TGTGCCAGCAGCTCCCGGACAGGGTTGACCTACGAGCAGTACTTC; CDR3aa: CASSSRTGLTYEQYF
j_gene: TRBJ2-3; abundance: -; d_gene: TRBD2; v_gene: TRBV9; CDR3nt: TGTGCCAGCAGCCCCCGCCCCGGGACTAGCGGCACAGATACGCAGTATTTT; CDR3aa: CASSPRPGTSGTDTQYF
j_gene: TRBJ1-2; abundance: -; d_gene: TRBD1; v_gene: TRBV12-3/TRBV12-4; CDR3nt: TGTGCCAGCAGCCAGGGACAGAGGGGCTACACCTTC; CDR3aa: CASSQGQRGYTF
j_gene: TRBJ2-7; abundance: -; d_gene: TRBD2; v_gene: TRBV18; CDR3nt: TGTGCCAGCTCACGGGGACTAACCTACGAGCAGTACTTC; CDR3aa: CASSRGLTYEQYF
j_gene: TRBJ2-7; abundance: -; d_gene: -; v_gene: TRBV21-1; CDR3nt: TGTGCCAGCAGTTCCGAGGCAGGGCCTTACTTC; CDR3aa: CASSSEAGPYF